What follows are 28 T cell receptor beta chains derived from one specimen sequenced in a study of OX40 agonist ivuxolimab in advanced cancers. This table comes from immunoSEQ multiplex PCR, and its TCRdb copy is limited to in-frame clones, with some not included. In the table there are about 62,000 clones, roughly 85% of which are singletons. The sequences come from CD4+ or CD8+ T cells sorted from blood, collected in a trial of the OX40 agonist ivuxolimab. These receptors were obtained from an adult with an advanced solid tumor such as melanoma, head and neck, liver or kidney cancer.

The chain has TRBV7-8 and TRBJ1-1, with D possibly TRBD1 on 6 matching bases. This CDR3 contains 13 residues. The ends were cut back, 2 bases at V and 10 bases at J, with 14 bases in the middle. Germline values: CDR1 SGHVS, CDR2 FQNEAQ. CDR3 region: CASSLSSGVRAFF. The CDR3 DNA sequence: TGTGCCAGCAGCTTATCTTCAGGGGTTCGAGCTTTCTTT.

The chain joins TRBV9 to TRBJ1-3; perhaps TRBD1 as D (5 bases). With 4 bases removed from V and 5 bases from J, the gap between germline ends came to 16 bases. Germline CDR1 is SGDLS and CDR2 is YYNGEE. The CDR3 has 15 amino acids. CDR3 amino acids: CASSTTGTERNTIYF. In DNA form, the CDR3 reads TGTGCCAGCAGCACTACCGGGACGGAAAGAAACACCATATATTTT.

In DNA form, the CDR3 reads TGTGCCAGCAGTTCGCGTCTCGACAGGGCAGCCTCCTACAATGAGCAGTTCTTC. It encodes CASSSRLDRAASYNEQFF. The V and J genes are TRBV27 and TRBJ2-1, with 7 positions matching TRBD1. V was pared by 4 bases and J by 0 bases, with 12 bases of the junction left unmatched. The CDR3 consists of 18 residues. Germline V gene data show CDR1 as MNHEY and CDR2 as SMNVEV (reference sequence).

This chain connects TRBV28 to TRBJ2-1; 9 nucleotides line up with TRBD2. Germline V CDR1 and CDR2: MDHEN, SYDVKM. This CDR3 has 15 amino acids. The trim removed 8 bases at V and 1 base at J, leaving 6 bases unmatched. CDR3 region: CASFASGISYNEQFF. The CDR3 nucleotides are TGTGCCAGCTTTGCTAGCGGGATTTCCTACAATGAGCAGTTCTTC.

V is TRBV7-3 and J is TRBJ2-3, with D perhaps given as TRBD1 or TRBD2 (5 bases each). V was trimmed by 1 base and J by 6 bases, leaving 8 bases between them. CDR1 SGHTA and CDR2 FQGTGA come from the germline V gene. The CDR3 totals 13 residues. CDR3 sequence reads: CASSLMWGDTQYF. In nucleotides, the CDR3 is TGTGCCAGCAGCTTAATGTGGGGGGATACGCAGTATTTT.

V and J are TRBV5-6 and TRBJ2-2; D ambiguous. Trimming took 5 bases from V and 1 from J, leaving 9 bases between them. Germline values: CDR1 SGHDT, CDR2 YYEEEE. There are 14 residues in the CDR3. CDR3 protein: CASRKWGNTGELFF. The CDR3 DNA sequence: TGTGCCAGCAGAAAGTGGGGGAACACCGGGGAGCTGTTTTTT. Using reference TRBV5-6 and TRBJ2-2 for the parts outside the CDR3, the full variable domain is DAGVTQSPTHLIKTRGQQVTLRCSPKSGHDTVSWYQQALGQGPQFIFQYYEEEERQRGNFPDRFSGHQFPNYSSELNVNALLLGDSALYLCASRKWGNTGELFFGEGSRLTVL.

This chain links TRBV2 with TRBJ1-4; D is unresolved. The V end lost 6 bases, the J end lost 3 bases, and 11 bases lay between the germline ends. This CDR3 is built from 14 residues. Looked up from germline, CDR1 is SNHLY and CDR2 is FYNNEI. CDR3 sequence: CASRRESSNEKLFF. The CDR3 DNA follows: TGTGCCAGCAGGCGGGAATCGTCTAATGAAAAACTGTTTTTT.

V usage is TRBV10-2 and J usage is TRBJ2-1, with a possible D match to TRBD2 (6 bases). This CDR3 has 14 amino acids. Trimming pared 7 bases from V and 2 bases from J, leaving 12 bases between. Germline V lookup: CDR1 WSHSY, CDR2 SAAADI. CDR3 DNA sequence: TGCGCCAGCACCACGACTAGTACCTACAATGAGCAGTTCTTC. Translating it yields CASTTTSTYNEQFF.

The rearrangement uses TRBV4-1 and TRBJ2-3, with 8 positions matching TRBD1. CDR1 and CDR2 from the germline V gene are MGHRA and YSYEKL. V trimming: 1 base; J trimming: 2 bases; junction bases outside the gene matches: 5. The CDR3 is made up of 16 amino acids. The CDR3 region has the DNA TGCGCCAGCAGCCAAGTAAGGACAGGGATCACAGATACGCAGTATTTT. This sequence encodes CASSQVRTGITDTQYF.

This chain joins TRBV5-5 and TRBJ1-5; TRBD1 matches 7 bases. With 4 bases clipped from V and 2 bases from J, the junction kept 3 bases outside the gene matches. Germline CDR1 SGHKS, CDR2 YYEKEE (reference sequence). The CDR3 loop spans 14 amino acids. The CDR3 region is CASSAGTGNQPQHF. The CDR3 coding sequence is TGTGCCAGCAGCGCCGGGACAGGCAATCAGCCCCAGCATTTT.

This chain joins TRBV6-5 and TRBJ2-3; 9 bases align to TRBD1. From germline, CDR1 is MNHEY and CDR2 SVGAGI. Trimming cost V 6 bases and J 4 bases; bases outside gene matches: 5. The CDR3 contains 14 residues. The CDR3 bases are TGTGCCAGCAGAGGGGACAGGGTCTCAGATACGCAGTATTTT. This gives the protein CASRGDRVSDTQYF.

This clone was recorded a few times. The rearrangement uses TRBV19 and TRBJ1-1, with 7 nucleotides matching TRBD1. V dropped 0 bases and J dropped 5; count of bases not matched to a gene: 3. From germline, CDR1 is LNHDA and CDR2 SQIVND (reference sequence). This CDR3 has 14 residues. The CDR3: CASSIDFRGTEAFF. The CDR3 DNA reads TGTGCCAGTAGTATAGATTTCAGGGGGACTGAAGCTTTCTTT.

The chain joins TRBV6-1 to TRBJ2-3; 9 bases agree with TRBD2. The CDR3 extends over 14 amino acids. J was trimmed by 4 bases and V by 5 bases; bases with no gene match: 4. The V gene's germline CDR1 is MNHNS and CDR2 SASEGT. Here the CDR3 DNA reads TGTGCCAGCAGTTGGACTAGCGTCCCAGATACGCAGTATTTT. This sequence encodes CASSWTSVPDTQYF.

This chain uses TRBV7-2 with TRBJ1-4; the D is unclear. This CDR3 has 14 amino acids. The V gene lost 4 bases and the J gene lost 4 bases, with 10 bases spanning the gap. The germline V gene has CDR1 SGHTA and CDR2 FQGNSA. This CDR3 is CASSWGGGNEKLFF. The CDR3 DNA reads TGTGCCAGCAGCTGGGGAGGTGGTAATGAAAAACTGTTTTTT.

The chain has TRBV4-1 and TRBJ2-7; D is uncertain. V lost 0 bases and J lost 5, with 14 bases in between. The CDR3 length is 15 residues. Germline CDR1 MGHRA, CDR2 YSYEKL. In nucleotides, the CDR3 is TGCGCCAGCAGCCAAGAAGGTCAGGTGAGGCACGAGCAGTACTTC. Protein sequence: CASSQEGQVRHEQYF.

The gene calls are TRBV6-5 and TRBJ2-7; D unresolved. The germline gives CDR1 MNHEY, CDR2 SVGAGI. The V and J ends lost 7 bases and 0 bases respectively, with 4 bases between them. The CDR3 sequence is 11 residues long. The CDR3 nucleotides read TGTGCCAGCATTACCTCCTACGAGCAGTACTTC. It encodes CASITSYEQYF.

The chain is built from TRBV29-1 and TRBJ2-4; D is unclear. This CDR3 region has 15 residues. Trimming pared 3 bases from V and 3 bases from J, leaving 15 bases between. Germline lookup yields CDR1 SQVTM and CDR2 ANQGSEA. This CDR3 is CSVEILQWDKNIQYF. CDR3 in DNA: TGCAGCGTTGAGATTCTACAGTGGGACAAAAACATTCAGTACTTC.

This sequence joins TRBV29-1 and TRBJ1-6; D call uncertain. This CDR3 has 13 residues. Deletions cut 7 bases from V and 6 bases from J, with 13 bases between. Germline V gene lookup returns CDR1 SQVTM and CDR2 ANQGSEA. The CDR3 region has the DNA TGCAGCGCCAAAGCCGGTCCTAATTCACCCCTCCACTTT. Translation gives CSAKAGPNSPLHF.

V gene TRBV30 combines with J gene TRBJ1-1; 9 bases are a match to TRBD1. The CDR3 is 16 amino acids. The V segment lost 1 base and the J segment 1 base; nucleotides outside the gene matches: 7. Germline CDR1 reads GTSNPN; CDR2 reads SVGIG (reference sequence). The CDR3 coding sequence is TGTGCCTGGAGTGACACAGGGGGCTGGGGGAACACTGAAGCTTTCTTT. Its translation: CAWSDTGGWGNTEAFF.

The chain employs TRBV2 and TRBJ1-2; D may be TRBD1 (6 bases). Germline-derived CDR1 and CDR2 are SNHLY and FYNNEI. CDR3 length: 13 residues. Trimming took 8 bases from V and 5 from J, leaving 15 bases between them. CDR3 sequence (DNA): TGTGCCAGCCGGACAGATCTACCGTATGGCTACACCTTC. This sequence encodes CASRTDLPYGYTF.

This chain joins TRBV28 and TRBJ2-5, with D possibly being TRBD1 or TRBD2 (5 bases each). CDR3 length: 16 amino acids. The germline gives CDR1 MDHEN, CDR2 SYDVKM. V was pared by 6 bases and J by 1 base, with 18 bases between. The CDR3 is CASSPPPGPTQETQYF. The CDR3 DNA sequence: TGTGCCAGCAGCCCCCCTCCGGGACCGACCCAAGAGACCCAGTACTTC.

The chain carries TRBV9 and TRBJ2-7, with a possible D match to TRBD1 (5 bases). CDR1 and CDR2 (germline): SGDLS, YYNGEE. The germline V and J ends were trimmed by 0 bases and 4 bases, with 14 bases remaining between them. CDR3 length: 15 amino acids. The CDR3 sequence is CASSVEAGMSYEQYF. In DNA form, the CDR3 reads TGTGCCAGCAGCGTAGAGGCAGGGATGTCGTACGAGCAGTACTTC.

The chain has TRBV2 and TRBJ2-7; D perhaps matches TRBD1 (6 bases). Per germline, CDR1 SNHLY and CDR2 FYNNEI. Deletions cut 7 bases from V and 0 bases from J, with 10 bases between. CDR3 length equals 13 residues. CDR3 bases: TGTGCCAGCACGACAGGACGCTCCTACGAGCAGTACTTC. Protein: CASTTGRSYEQYF.

This CDR3 reads CASSVDREMDTIYF. The CDR3 nucleotides are TGTGCCAGCAGTGTCGACAGGGAAATGGACACCATATATTTT. The chain has TRBV25-1 and TRBJ1-3, with TRBD1 matching over 7 bases. Germline lookup yields CDR1 MGHDK and CDR2 SYGVNS. This CDR3 spans 14 amino acids. With 4 bases clipped from V and 8 bases from J, the junction kept 8 bases outside the gene matches. The variable domain in full, completed from reference TRBV25-1 and TRBJ1-3, reads EADIYQTPRYLVIGTGKKITLECSQTMGHDKMYWYQQDPGMELHLIHYSYGVNSTEKGDLSSESTVSRIRTEHFPLTLESARPSHTSQYLCASSVDREMDTIYFGEGSWLTVV.

In this sample, this clone turned up once. In DNA, the CDR3 is TGTGCCAGCAGTTACTCACTGGAGGGGGGATACAATGAGCAGTTCTTC. Translation gives CASSYSLEGGYNEQFF. The chain has TRBV6-5 and TRBJ2-1; D possibly uses TRBD1 or TRBD2 (6 bases each). The CDR3 contains 16 residues. Germline-derived CDR1 and CDR2 are MNHEY and SVGAGI. V shed 0 bases and J shed 4 bases, with 13 bases lying between them.

V and J are TRBV18 and TRBJ1-5; D unclear. The CDR3 is 13 amino acids. Germline loops: CDR1 KGHSH, CDR2 LQKENI. With 2 bases removed from V and 3 bases from J, the gap between germline ends came to 5 bases. CDR3 sequence: CASSPDLNQPQHF. The CDR3 DNA reads as TGTGCCAGCTCACCAGATCTCAATCAGCCCCAGCATTTT.

V gene TRBV4-1 combines with J gene TRBJ2-1, with 9 bases lining up with TRBD2. Looked up from germline, CDR1 is MGHRA and CDR2 is YSYEKL. The CDR3 is 14 residues long. J lost 2 bases, V lost 4 bases, and 0 bases had no gene match. CDR3 protein: CASSLAGAYNEQFF. CDR3 DNA sequence: TGCGCCAGCAGCCTAGCGGGGGCCTACAATGAGCAGTTCTTC.

The rearrangement uses TRBV19 and TRBJ1-2, with 7 nucleotides matching TRBD1. In germline, CDR1 is LNHDA, CDR2 SQIVND (reference sequence). The CDR3 is 14 amino acids. Trimming at V came to 5 bases and at J to 4 bases, leaving 7 bases not matched to a gene. CDR3 coding DNA: TGTGCCAGTAGTGGGAGACAGGGCATCTATGGCTACACCTTC. Amino acids: CASSGRQGIYGYTF.